This TCR beta chain appears in the sequencing data of a study of cytomegalovirus exposure and HLA in healthy donors. PCR employed 60 Vbeta and 13 Jbeta primers. Using immunoSEQ multiplex PCR, the repertoire was profiled, and TCRdb retains in-frame clones only, with some absent. The sample holds some 100,000 clones, around 75% seen once. The CDR3 loop spans 16 amino acids. Germline assignment: CDR1 SEHNR and CDR2 FQNEAQ (reference sequence). Trimming at V came to 7 bases and at J to 14 bases, leaving 21 bases not matched to a gene. The specimen sequenced was PBMCs. This TCR derives from a woman aged 18-30 years in good health and CMV-seropositive. This rearrangement joins TRBV7-9 to TRBJ2-1, with 9 bases identical to TRBD2. The CDR3 coding sequence is TGTGCCAGCACCCAGAATGGGCTAGCGGGACCCCGAGGGGAGTTCTTC. Translated, it gives CASTQNGLAGPRGEFF. The variable domain in full, with the rest retrieved from reference TRBV7-9 and TRBJ2-1, is DTGVSQNPRHKITKRGQNVTFRCDPISEHNRLYWYRQTLGQGPEFLTYFQNEAQLEKSRLLSDRFSAERPKGSFSTLEIQRTEQGDSAMYLCASTQNGLAGPRGEFFGPGTRLTVL.